Listed below are T cell receptor beta chains from one sample, sequenced in a study of cytomegalovirus exposure and HLA in healthy donors. Assay: immunoSEQ multiplex PCR; the TCRdb copy retains only in-frame clones and omits some. Of 150,000 to 200,000 clones in the sample, around four fifths were seen once. Sample: PBMCs. The origin of the receptors is a woman in her forties or fifties in good health and CMV-seronegative. Each CDR3 is given with its conserved first and last residue. A D gene is named only where the DNA matches it firmly. Clone size, where shown, is once, few, many, or a class for clones that have expanded.

TRBV7-2	TRBJ2-1	NA	NA	CASSREGSANNEQFF	TGTGCCAGCAGCAGAGAGGGCTCAGCCAACAATGAGCAGTTCTTC
TRBV29-1	TRBJ1-1	NA	NA	CSVDRGLNTEAFF	TGCAGCGTTGACAGGGGATTGAACACTGAAGCTTTCTTT
TRBV4-3	TRBJ1-6	NA	NA	CASSRVRGGRYNSPLHF	TGCGCCAGCAGCCGGGTTAGGGGGGGCCGCTATAATTCACCCCTCCACTTT
TRBV15	TRBJ1-3	TRBD1	NA	CATSRGGTGVNTIYF	TGTGCCACCAGCAGAGGGGGGACAGGGGTAAACACCATATATTTT
TRBV19	TRBJ1-2	TRBD1	once	CASRRTGGAGSYGYTF	TGTGCCAGTAGACGGACAGGGGGCGCCGGGAGCTATGGCTACACCTTC
TRBV5-8	TRBJ2-3	NA	NA	CASSPRKGKSTDTQYF	TGTGCCAGCAGCCCCCGGAAGGGGAAAAGCACAGATACGCAGTATTTT
TRBV4-3	TRBJ2-1	NA	NA	CASSQVGLPGVGNEQFF	TGCGCCAGCAGCCAAGTAGGTCTGCCGGGGGTGGGCAATGAGCAGTTCTTC
TRBV7-9	TRBJ1-4	NA	NA	CASSPLGGNEKLFF	TGTGCCAGCAGCCCTTTGGGGGGTAATGAAAAACTGTTTTTT
TRBV11-3	TRBJ2-1	TRBD2	NA	CASSLRASGGSANEQFF	TGTGCCAGCAGCTTACGGGCTAGCGGGGGGTCCGCCAATGAGCAGTTCTTC
TRBV29-1	TRBJ1-4	TRBD1	NA	CSVVGTGGEKLFF	TGCAGCGTTGTCGGGACAGGGGGTGAAAAACTGTTTTTT
TRBV5-1	TRBJ1-2	NA	NA	CASSLGDGSYGYTF	TGCGCCAGCAGCTTGGGTGATGGGAGCTATGGCTACACCTTC
TRBV27	TRBJ1-2	TRBD1	NA	CASSSPGQGDYGYTF	TGTGCCAGCAGTTCCCCGGGACAGGGGGACTATGGCTACACCTTC
TRBV7-2	TRBJ2-1	TRBD2	NA	CASSLSAGGPYNEQFF	TGTGCCAGCAGCTTAAGTGCGGGGGGTCCCTACAATGAGCAGTTCTTC
TRBV4-3	TRBJ2-7	NA	NA	CASSQGNSYEQYF	TGCGCCAGCAGCCAAGGCAACAGCTACGAGCAGTACTTC
TRBV28	TRBJ2-3	TRBD2	NA	CASSSVALKTSGSATDTQYF	TGTGCCAGCAGTTCCGTTGCTTTAAAGACTAGCGGGAGTGCCACAGATACGCAGTATTTT